These T cell receptor beta chains were read from a single sample in a study of Ad26.COV2.S vaccination and SARS-CoV-2 variants. Data came from immunoSEQ multiplex PCR; TCRdb stores just in-frame clones and leaves some out. The profile shows about 350,000 clones, under 95% of them singletons. The starting material was peripheral blood, obtained after recovery from COVID-19. These receptor sequences come from a human donor who had recovered from COVID-19. Each CDR3 is given with its conserved first and last residue. Fields, in order: clone size, D gene, J gene, CDR3 length, V gene, CDR3 DNA, CDR3 protein. D genes are given only for firm matches. Size tells how often a clone was seen (once, few, many) or the class of an expanded clone, and some rows leave it out.

. . TRBJ1-1 16 TRBV19 TGTGCCAGTAGTATAGAGTTTGGGGGCCTCCTCACTGAAGCTTTCTTT CASSIEFGGLLTEAFF
once . TRBJ1-2 13 TRBV7-2 TGTGCCAGCAGCTTACACCCTTTCGAGGGCTACACCTTC CASSLHPFEGYTF
once . TRBJ2-7 13 TRBV28 TGTGCCAGCAGTTTTGGGAGACAGATTGAGCAGTACTTC CASSFGRQIEQYF
once TRBD1 TRBJ1-2 14 TRBV19 TGTGCCAGTACTCCGACAGGGGTCTTTCCTGGCTACACCTTC CASTPTGVFPGYTF
once . TRBJ1-1 13 TRBV10-1 TGCGCCAGCTCTGGACAGATGAACACTGAAGCTTTCTTT CASSGQMNTEAFF
. TRBD1 TRBJ2-1 16 TRBV5-1 TGCGCCAGCAGCTTGGCCGAGACAGGGCCCTACAATGAGCAGTTCTTC CASSLAETGPYNEQFF
. . TRBJ2-3 14 TRBV3-1/TRBV3-2 TGTGCCAGCAGCGTCCGGACTGGTACAGATACGCAGTATTTT CASSVRTGTDTQYF
once . TRBJ2-7 16 TRBV7-6 TGTGCCAGCAGCTTAGCCCCCCCAGCAGTGATCTACGAGCAGTACTTC CASSLAPPAVIYEQYF
. . TRBJ2-5 14 TRBV7-8 TGTGCCAGCAGCTTTTATGCTCGGGAAGAGACCCAGTACTTC CASSFYAREETQYF
. TRBD1 TRBJ1-2 16 TRBV27 TGTGCCAGCAGTCTCGACCGGACAGGCGGCCCCGGTGGCTACACCTTC CASSLDRTGGPGGYTF
few . TRBJ1-2 13 TRBV9 TGTGCCAGCAGCTCAGGGGACTCCTATGGCTACACCTTC CASSSGDSYGYTF
. . TRBJ1-2 14 TRBV19 TGTGCCACGACAACCACCGAACAGGGTAATGGCTACACCTTC CATTTTEQGNGYTF
. TRBD1 TRBJ2-1 14 TRBV18 TGTGCCAGCTCCTCCGGGACAGGGTTCAATGAGCAGTTCTTC CASSSGTGFNEQFF
once TRBD1 TRBJ1-1 16 TRBV9 TGTGCCAGCAGCGGCGGGACAGCACTCCCGAACACTGAAGCTTTCTTT CASSGGTALPNTEAFF
. . TRBJ2-3 17 TRBV27 TGTGCCAGCAGTTTCCTCTCCGACAGGGTCGGGGGAGATACGCAGTATTTT CASSFLSDRVGGDTQYF
. TRBD2 TRBJ2-7 17 TRBV12-5 TGTGCTAGTGAAGGACTAGCGGGGGGGATTAGAGCCTACGAGCAGTACTTC CASEGLAGGIRAYEQYF
. . TRBJ2-2 16 TRBV7-2 TGTGCCAGCAGCTCCTCGTGGGGGGCGGACACCGGGGAGCTGTTTTTT CASSSSWGADTGELFF
. TRBD1 TRBJ1-2 18 TRBV19 TGTGCCAGTAGTACTGCCCCGGGACAGGGCTCCACTAACTATGGCTACACCTTC CASSTAPGQGSTNYGYTF
. TRBD1 TRBJ1-1 14 TRBV5-6 TGTGCCAGCAGCTTGACAGGGGTGGACACTGAAGCTTTCTTT CASSLTGVDTEAFF
once TRBD2 TRBJ2-3 15 TRBV6-5 TGTGCCAGCAAGACTAGCGGGGCGGGGACAGATACGCAGTATTTT CASKTSGAGTDTQYF
. . TRBJ2-7 11 TRBV6-5 TGTGCCAGCAGTAACACCCTCGAGCAGTACTTC CASSNTLEQYF
once TRBD1 TRBJ1-1 12 TRBV27 TGTGCCACACGGACAGGGGGTGGGCGAGCTTTCTTT CATRTGGGRAFF
. . TRBJ2-7 16 TRBV21-1 TGTGCCAGCAGCGAAAGCGGGGGGTGCGGATCCTACGAGCAGTACTTC CASSESGGCGSYEQYF
. TRBD1 TRBJ1-5 14 TRBV5-1 TGCGCCAGCACCCCCACGACAGGGACTCAGCCCCAGCATTTT CASTPTTGTQPQHF
. . TRBJ2-2 16 TRBV5-6 TGTGCCAGCAGCTTGGACCTACGCAGTACAATCGGGGAGCTGTTTTTT CASSLDLRSTIGELFF
once TRBD1 TRBJ2-2 16 TRBV19 TGTGCCAGTAGTACCCCCGGGACAGCGAACACCGGGGAGCTGTTTTTT CASSTPGTANTGELFF
few TRBD1 TRBJ1-1 14 TRBV15 TGTGCCACCAGCGGACAGGACGGGGGGACTGAAGCTTTCTTT CATSGQDGGTEAFF
once TRBD1 TRBJ1-6 13 TRBV6-6 TGTGCCAGCCTTGACAGGGTAGATTCACCCCTCCACTTT CASLDRVDSPLHF
. . TRBJ1-6 15 TRBV9 TGTGCCAGCAGCGTACGGGGACTAAATAATTCACCCCTCCACTTT CASSVRGLNNSPLHF
many TRBD1 TRBJ1-2 13 TRBV6-5 TGTGCCAGCACGACAGGGGGCGCTTACGGCTACACCTTC CASTTGGAYGYTF
. . TRBJ2-6 15 TRBV5-1 TGCGCCAGCAGCTTACCAAGCGCTGGGGCCAACGTCCTGACTTTC CASSLPSAGANVLTF
. . TRBJ1-5 15 TRBV19 TGTGCCAGTAGGGGGCTGACGGGAGAGTTCAAGCCCCAGCATTTT CASRGLTGEFKPQHF
. . TRBJ2-7 12 TRBV3-1/TRBV3-2 TGTGCCAGCAGCCAGGTTATCTACGAGCAGTACTTC CASSQVIYEQYF
. TRBD1 TRBJ2-2 18 TRBV27 TGTGCCAGCAGTTTACAGAGTATACCGGGACAGGACACCGGGGAGCTGTTTTTT CASSLQSIPGQDTGELFF
. TRBD2 TRBJ2-5 16 TRBV10-3 TGTGCCATCAGTGAGGGAGGACTAGCCGGCCAAGAGACCCAGTACTTC CAISEGGLAGQETQYF
. TRBD2 TRBJ2-5 14 TRBV6-5 TGTGCCAGCAGTCACGGACTAGCGGGAGAGACCCAGTACTTC CASSHGLAGETQYF
. . TRBJ2-5 15 TRBV9 TGTGCCAGCAGCGTAGGCAGGGTAGGGCAAGAGACCCAGTACTTC CASSVGRVGQETQYF
. . TRBJ1-1 14 TRBV27 TGTGCCAGCAGTTCACAGGGTCTAGTCAAAAAAGCTTTCTTT CASSSQGLVKKAFF
once TRBD1 TRBJ2-2 14 TRBV5-1 TGCGCCAGCAGCGTCGGACAGGCAACCGGGGAGCTGTTTTTT CASSVGQATGELFF
. . TRBJ2-5 14 TRBV11-3 TGTGCCAGCAGCCCGGGGAAGCTTCAAGAGACCCAGTACTTC CASSPGKLQETQYF
. TRBD1 TRBJ1-1 15 TRBV5-4 TGTGCCAGCAGCTCTCAGGGGGCCAGAGGCACTGAAGCTTTCTTT CASSSQGARGTEAFF
. . TRBJ1-2 15 TRBV5-6 TGTGCCAGCAGCTTGTGGACAGTATATACCTATGGCTACACCTTC CASSLWTVYTYGYTF
. TRBD1 TRBJ2-5 15 TRBV18 TGTGCCAGCTCATGGGGACAGGGAGTCCAAGAGACCCAGTACTTC CASSWGQGVQETQYF
. . TRBJ2-4 14 TRBV18 TGTGCCAGCTCACCAGAGGCGGGGTTTGACATTCAGTACTTC CASSPEAGFDIQYF
. TRBD1 TRBJ2-3 15 TRBV7-9 TGTGCCAGCAGACGTGGGACAGGGGTGGCAGATACGCAGTATTTT CASRRGTGVADTQYF
once . TRBJ1-5 15 TRBV7-2 TGTGCCAGCAGCCCCCATCGCGGGACCGGTCAGCCCCAGCATTTT CASSPHRGTGQPQHF
. . TRBJ2-5 13 TRBV4-1 TGCGCCAGCAGTCTGAGTATGGCGGAGACCCAGTACTTC CASSLSMAETQYF
. . TRBJ1-2 12 TRBV3-1/TRBV3-2 TGTGCCAGCACCCAGGGAGACTATGGCTACACCTTC CASTQGDYGYTF
few . TRBJ1-1 14 TRBV3-1/TRBV3-2 TGTGCCAGCAGCCATAGCCGTCTAGGGTCTGAAGCTTTCTTT CASSHSRLGSEAFF
. TRBD1 TRBJ2-7 14 TRBV5-6 TGTGCCAGCAGCTTGGAGGGACAGGGCTACGAGCAGTACTTC CASSLEGQGYEQYF
. . TRBJ1-5 15 TRBV9 TGTGCCAGCAGCGTAGGTGGCAGCCACAATCAGCCCCAGCATTTT CASSVGGSHNQPQHF
. TRBD2 TRBJ2-7 14 TRBV10-3 TGTGCCACCAAGAGAAATAGCGGGCCTGACGAGCAGTACTTC CATKRNSGPDEQYF
. . TRBJ1-1 13 TRBV9 TGTGCCGCCGGGCAGGGGTCAAACACTGAAGCTTTCTTT CAAGQGSNTEAFF
. . TRBJ2-5 15 TRBV7-9 TGTGCCAGCAGCTTAGCGCATCGCGGAAAAGAGACCCAGTACTTC CASSLAHRGKETQYF